A selection of T cell receptor beta chains follows, all from one sample in a study of control samples from healthy donors and cancer patients. Assay used: immunoSEQ multiplex PCR; TCRdb lists only in-frame clones, some missing. The profile shows 40,000 to 60,000 clones, approximately 90% of them singletons. The specimen was PBMCs. These receptors were collected from a man in his sixties with head and neck cancer. CDR3s include the opening cysteine and the closing phenylalanine or tryptophan. Fields, in order: CDR3 DNA, CDR3 protein, J gene, D gene, V gene, clone size. D genes are given only for firm matches. Not every row has a clone size; where given, it reads once, few, many or a size class.

DNA: TGCAGCGTTGCGGGACAGGGGGCGTACGGGACCCAGTACTTC
CDR3: CSVAGQGAYGTQYF
J: TRBJ2-5
D: TRBD1
V: TRBV29-1
size: .

DNA: TGTGCCAGCAGTGGACAGGTCGGGACACCGAACTATGGCTACACCTTC
CDR3: CASSGQVGTPNYGYTF
J: TRBJ1-2
D: .
V: TRBV25-1
size: .

DNA: TGCGCCAGCAGCTTGGAGGGACTCTGGTACGAGCAGTACTTC
CDR3: CASSLEGLWYEQYF
J: TRBJ2-7
D: .
V: TRBV5-1
size: .

DNA: TGTGCCAGCAGCTTACGGCCCACGGGGGCTAGCTACAATGAGCAGTTCTTC
CDR3: CASSLRPTGASYNEQFF
J: TRBJ2-1
D: .
V: TRBV7-2
size: .

DNA: TGTGCCAGCAGTCGGGACACGAGCTCTGGAAACACCATATATTTT
CDR3: CASSRDTSSGNTIYF
J: TRBJ1-3
D: .
V: TRBV6-2/TRBV6-3
size: .

DNA: TGTGCCAGCAGCCAAGATGGACTAGGGGAGGGAAAGACCCAGTACTTC
CDR3: CASSQDGLGEGKTQYF
J: TRBJ2-5
D: TRBD2
V: TRBV4-2
size: .

DNA: TGTGCCAGCAGCTCGGGGGGCTCTGGAAACACCATATATTTT
CDR3: CASSSGGSGNTIYF
J: TRBJ1-3
D: .
V: TRBV7-2
size: .

DNA: TGTGCCAGCACCCCCGCCGGGTCTTCGGGATTCGAGACCCAGTACTTC
CDR3: CASTPAGSSGFETQYF
J: TRBJ2-5
D: .
V: TRBV7-9
size: .

DNA: TGTGCCAGTAGGGGGACTAGCGTAGAGGAGGTCTCGGAGACCCAGTACTTC
CDR3: CASRGTSVEEVSETQYF
J: TRBJ2-5
D: TRBD2
V: TRBV19
size: .

DNA: TGTGCCAGCAGTTCGGATAACTATGGCTACACCTTC
CDR3: CASSSDNYGYTF
J: TRBJ1-2
D: .
V: TRBV28
size: .

DNA: TGTGCCAGCAGTCCCGGGACAGACTACGAGCAGTACTTC
CDR3: CASSPGTDYEQYF
J: TRBJ2-7
D: TRBD1
V: TRBV2
size: .

DNA: TGTGCCAGCAGTTTAGCGGGGGTTGGGGACACCGGGGAGCTGTTTTTT
CDR3: CASSLAGVGDTGELFF
J: TRBJ2-2
D: TRBD2
V: TRBV6-2/TRBV6-3
size: .

DNA: TGCGCCAGCAGCCCGACAGGTGTCAATCAGCCCCAGCATTTT
CDR3: CASSPTGVNQPQHF
J: TRBJ1-5
D: .
V: TRBV5-1
size: .

DNA: TGTGCCAGTACCGATGGACAGGGCATTAGCAATCAGCCCCAGCATTTT
CDR3: CASTDGQGISNQPQHF
J: TRBJ1-5
D: TRBD1
V: TRBV19
size: .

DNA: TGTGCCAGCAGCCCCGTGACAGGGTTGTCTGCTGAAGCTTTCTTT
CDR3: CASSPVTGLSAEAFF
J: TRBJ1-1
D: TRBD1
V: TRBV4-2
size: .

DNA: TGTGCCAGCAGCTTACAGGGAGGAAACACCATATATTTT
CDR3: CASSLQGGNTIYF
J: TRBJ1-3
D: .
V: TRBV7-2
size: .

DNA: TGTGCCAGTAAATTGGGTCTAGCCCCCGGGGAGCTGTTTTTT
CDR3: CASKLGLAPGELFF
J: TRBJ2-2
D: .
V: TRBV19
size: .

DNA: TGTGCCAGCAGCTTAGCCGGCAACTCCTACGAGCAGTACTTC
CDR3: CASSLAGNSYEQYF
J: TRBJ2-7
D: .
V: TRBV13
size: .

DNA: TGCGCCAGCAGCTTAGGACCAACTAATGAAAAACTGTTTTTT
CDR3: CASSLGPTNEKLFF
J: TRBJ1-4
D: .
V: TRBV5-1
size: .

DNA: TGTGCCAGCAGCTTTGGGGGGTCCGGGACTGGAAACACCATATATTTT
CDR3: CASSFGGSGTGNTIYF
J: TRBJ1-3
D: .
V: TRBV5-4
size: .

DNA: TGTGCCAGCACCGAACGGCTAGAAGGCGGAAACACCATATATTTT
CDR3: CASTERLEGGNTIYF
J: TRBJ1-3
D: .
V: TRBV28
size: .

DNA: TGTGCCAGCAGCTCGCAAGACTGGGGAGGCTACACCTTC
CDR3: CASSSQDWGGYTF
J: TRBJ1-2
D: .
V: TRBV7-9
size: .

DNA: TGTGCCACCGGGACAGGGTCTTCTGAAGCTTTCTTT
CDR3: CATGTGSSEAFF
J: TRBJ1-1
D: TRBD1
V: TRBV28
size: few

DNA: TGTGCCAGCAGCTTGGTTACAGGGGTCTACAATGAGCAGTTCTTC
CDR3: CASSLVTGVYNEQFF
J: TRBJ2-1
D: TRBD1
V: TRBV5-4
size: once

DNA: TGTGCCAGCAGTTTGTCCCGGTTAGGACAGGGGCCGTGGCATTCACCCCTCCACTTT
CDR3: CASSLSRLGQGPWHSPLHF
J: TRBJ1-6
D: TRBD1
V: TRBV28
size: .

DNA: TGTGCCAGCAGTTACTCGGGCAGCATGAACACTGAAGCTTTCTTT
CDR3: CASSYSGSMNTEAFF
J: TRBJ1-1
D: .
V: TRBV6-6
size: once

DNA: TGTGCCAGCTCATCTGGACAGGGTGGAACTGAAGCTTTCTTT
CDR3: CASSSGQGGTEAFF
J: TRBJ1-1
D: TRBD1
V: TRBV18
size: few

DNA: TGTGCCAGCTCACCCACAGACACTAGCAATCAGCCCCAGCATTTT
CDR3: CASSPTDTSNQPQHF
J: TRBJ1-5
D: .
V: TRBV18
size: .